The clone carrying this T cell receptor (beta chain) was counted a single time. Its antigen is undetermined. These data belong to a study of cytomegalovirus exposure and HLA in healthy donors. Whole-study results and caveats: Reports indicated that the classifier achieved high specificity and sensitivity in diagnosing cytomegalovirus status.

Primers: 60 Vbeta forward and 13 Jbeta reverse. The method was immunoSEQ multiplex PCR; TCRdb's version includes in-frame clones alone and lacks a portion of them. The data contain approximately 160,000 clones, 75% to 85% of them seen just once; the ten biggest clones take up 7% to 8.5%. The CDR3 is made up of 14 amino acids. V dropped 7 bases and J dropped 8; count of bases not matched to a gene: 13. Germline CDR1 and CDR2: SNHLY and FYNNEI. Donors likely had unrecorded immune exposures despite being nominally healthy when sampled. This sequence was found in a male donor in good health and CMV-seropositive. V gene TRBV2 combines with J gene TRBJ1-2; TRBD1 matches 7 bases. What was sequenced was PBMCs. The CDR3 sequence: CASTPRRQGGGYTF. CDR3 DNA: TGTGCCAGCACCCCACGTCGACAGGGCGGCGGCTACACCTTC.